This TCR beta chain was observed in a study of graft-versus-host responses after intestinal transplantation. Study-wide findings and caveats: High graft-versus-host to host-versus-graft clonal ratios were found in allografts of patients who had graft-donor T cell macrochimerism. In recipient marrow, GvH clones were found, and some appeared first in ileum or blood.

The CDR3 totals 15 residues. CDR1 and CDR2 from the germline V gene are MDHEN and SYDVKM. J was trimmed by 1 base and V by 6 bases; bases with no gene match: 4. Remarks on this clone: Its specificity is unknown.

Data came from immunoSEQ multiplex PCR; TCRdb stores just in-frame clones and leaves some out. The repertoire has 55,000 to 70,000 clones, around 91% of them found once; the top ten carry about 2.9%. The clonotype comes from a human patient who received an intestinal transplant, so some T cells may come from the graft donor. This chain connects TRBV28 to TRBJ2-3; 10 bases agree with TRBD2. The sample in question was PBMCs, obtained about 4 months after intestinal transplantation. CDR3 loop: CASSPGTSGTDTQYF. The CDR3 nucleotides are TGTGCCAGCAGCCCCGGGACTAGCGGCACAGATACGCAGTATTTT. The whole variable domain, remainder taken from reference TRBV28 and TRBJ2-3, is DVKVTQSSRYLVKRTGEKVFLECVQDMDHENMFWYRQDPGLGLRLIYFSYDVKMKEKGDIPEGYSVSREKKERFSLILESASTNQTSMYLCASSPGTSGTDTQYFGPGTRLTVL.